This T cell receptor beta chain was retrieved from a study of early T cells in non-severe SARS-CoV-2 infection. Study observations and caveats: Matching against VDJdb likely underestimated virus-specific expansions, favoring anti-spike CD8.

This clonotype was picked up a small number of times. Its antigen remains unidentified. Individual cDNA molecules received unique molecular identifiers. MiXCR, run by TCRdb on the 5' RACE reads, gives a single entry per CDR3 protein. The sample shows about 61,000 distinct CDR3 sequences, about 12% of them seen only once. V dropped 7 bases and J dropped 5 bases, with 17 bases sitting between them. The length of the CDR3 is 14 residues. Looked up from germline, CDR1 is SGHTA and CDR2 is FQGNSA. This receptor was obtained from an adult who was a healthcare worker with PCR-confirmed SARS-CoV-2 infection or an uninfected control (not recorded which). The donor label of this sample is uncertain. The source material was whole blood, sampled at baseline. The V and J genes are TRBV7-2 and TRBJ2-5; tentative D call: TRBD1 (6 bases). CDR3 bases: TGTGCCAGCACCCTGGACAGCGCCCTGGAGACCCAGTACTTC. It codes for CASTLDSALETQYF. The full variable domain, completed using reference TRBV7-2 and TRBJ2-5, is GAGVSQSPSNKVTEKGKDVELRCDPISGHTALYWYRQSLGQGLEFLIYFQGNSAPDKSGLPSDRFSAERTGGSVSTLTIQRTQQEDSAVYLCASTLDSALETQYFGPGTRLLVL.